This entry lists 29 T cell receptor beta chains sequenced from one sample in a study of shared clonotypes between healthy human individuals. Produced via immunoSEQ multiplex PCR; TCRdb's table is partial and in-frame only. The table lists roughly 640,000 clones, about 74% of them singletons, with 1.7% in the top ten. The material sequenced was memory CD4+ T cells sorted from blood. Indicated subset: CD45RA-negative fraction. The origin of the receptors is a woman aged 25 to 39 in good health.

The V and J genes are TRBV13 and TRBJ2-4; 9 bases are a match to TRBD1. Germline CDR1 PRHDT, CDR2 FYEKMQ (reference sequence). V lost 5 bases to trimming and J lost 8 bases; unmatched junction nucleotides: 13. The CDR3 has 16 amino acids. The CDR3 sequence: CASSKTGTGSRDIQYF. The CDR3 coding sequence is TGTGCCAGCAGCAAAACTGGGACAGGGTCCCGTGACATTCAGTACTTC.

This clone occurred a few times. J is TRBJ2-7 and V is TRBV6-5; possible D gene TRBD2, 6 bases. V gave up 6 bases and J gave up 4 bases, with 16 bases separating them. The CDR3 sequence is 14 residues long. Germline loops: CDR1 MNHEY, CDR2 SVGAGI. The CDR3 region is CASRSSGYPYEQYF. CDR3 bases: TGTGCCAGCAGATCCAGCGGGTACCCTTACGAGCAGTACTTC.

This clone was seen only a few times. This chain connects TRBV28 to TRBJ1-1, with D uncertain. The CDR3 has 13 residues. Germline CDR1 and CDR2: MDHEN and SYDVKM. Trimming cost V 10 bases and J 11 bases, with 23 bases left between them. This CDR3 reads CATHRRTTEAAFF. The CDR3, as DNA: TGTGCCACTCACCGGAGGACTACAGAGGCGGCTTTCTTT.

The rearrangement joins TRBV29-1 to TRBJ1-4; 7 positions agree with TRBD1. CDR3 length: 15 amino acids. Germline trimming cut 1 base from V and 4 bases from J; bases unmatched to any gene: 6. In germline, CDR1 is SQVTM, CDR2 ANQGSEA. The CDR3 reads CSVEVRQGNNEKLFF. CDR3 DNA: TGCAGCGTTGAAGTACGACAGGGTAATAATGAAAAACTGTTTTTT.

This clone was observed a handful of times. The sample has other DNA sequences that encode this CDR3 too. This chain uses TRBV6-1 with TRBJ1-2; D remains unclear. The CDR3 contains 13 residues. The germline gives CDR1 MNHNS, CDR2 SASEGT. The germline V and J ends were trimmed by 6 bases and 4 bases, with 12 bases remaining between them. The CDR3 loop reads CASSPPEGYGYTF. CDR3 nucleotide sequence: TGTGCCAGCAGCCCACCCGAGGGCTATGGCTACACCTTC.

This clone has a count of ten or more. The junction differs from germline at one of its ends, possibly a read error. The chain uses TRBV6-5 and TRBJ2-3; D unclear. From germline, CDR1 is MNHEY and CDR2 SVGAGI. This CDR3 region has 12 residues. As DNA, the CDR3 is TGTGCCAGCAGTGACTCGCTGGATACGCAGTATTTT. It is translated as CASSDSLDTQYF.

At least ten counts were recorded for this clone. The chain employs TRBV28 and TRBJ1-5; D not resolved. V lost 6 bases and J lost 4, with 16 bases in between. Germline-derived CDR1 and CDR2 are MDHEN and SYDVKM. The CDR3 runs to 15 residues. This CDR3 is CASSPAAGPNQPQHF. CDR3 nucleotides: TGTGCCAGCAGCCCGGCGGCAGGCCCTAATCAGCCCCAGCATTTT. The variable domain in full, completed from reference TRBV28 and TRBJ1-5, reads DVKVTQSSRYLVKRTGEKVFLECVQDMDHENMFWYRQDPGLGLRLIYFSYDVKMKEKGDIPEGYSVSREKKERFSLILESASTNQTSMYLCASSPAAGPNQPQHFGDGTRLSIL.

The V call is TRBV6-5, the J call TRBJ2-7; no firm D call. Looked up from germline, CDR1 is MNHEY and CDR2 is SVGAGI. This CDR3 region has 15 residues. V lost 0 bases to trimming and J lost 5 bases, with 14 bases between them. In nucleotides, the CDR3 is TGTGCCAGCAGTTACTCGCGGTGGCAGGTTAACGAGCAGTACTTC. This sequence encodes CASSYSRWQVNEQYF.

The chain couples TRBV11-2 to TRBJ2-5, with D maybe TRBD2 (5 bases). CDR1 and CDR2 from the germline V gene are SGHAT and FQNNGV. The germline V and J ends were trimmed by 1 base and 7 bases, with 22 bases remaining between them. CDR3 size: 17 residues. CDR3 in amino acids: CASSLGRGRDRIGTQYF. CDR3 nucleotides: TGTGCCAGCAGCTTAGGTCGCGGCCGGGATCGAATTGGGACCCAGTACTTC. Full variable domain (rest looked up from reference TRBV11-2 and TRBJ2-5): EAGVAQSPRYKIIEKRQSVAFWCNPISGHATLYWYQQILGQGPKLLIQFQNNGVVDDSQLPKDRFSAERLKGVDSTLKIQPAKLEDSAVYLCASSLGRGRDRIGTQYFGPGTRLLVL.

The sample holds a few counts of this clone. Distinct nucleotide sequences in the sample also encode this CDR3. The chain links TRBV11-2 to TRBJ1-5, with D tentatively TRBD1 (5 bases). Germline CDR1 reads SGHAT; CDR2 reads FQNNGV. Trimming removed 1 base from V and 4 bases from J, with 11 bases in between. The CDR3 runs to 15 residues. This CDR3 is CASSLVAGPNQPQHF. In nucleotides, the CDR3 is TGTGCCAGCAGCTTAGTGGCAGGGCCAAATCAGCCCCAGCATTTT.

The chain combines TRBV5-1 with TRBJ2-3, with D unclear. Germline V gene sequence: CDR1 SGHRS, CDR2 YFSETQ. The CDR3 runs to 15 residues. Trimming took 7 bases from V and 2 from J, leaving 17 bases between them. The CDR3 DNA reads as TGCGCCAGCCACAGAAGCATGGGGTCCACAGATACGCAGTATTTT. Encoded protein: CASHRSMGSTDTQYF.

The chain uses TRBV2 and TRBJ2-3, with 9 bases identical to TRBD1. Germline V gives CDR1 SNHLY, CDR2 FYNNEI. The CDR3 extends over 15 amino acids. Unmatched junction bases numbered 5, after V lost 4 bases and J lost 3 bases. Here the CDR3 reads CASSAGTGLTDTQYF. CDR3 nucleotide sequence: TGTGCCAGCAGTGCCGGGACAGGGCTTACAGATACGCAGTATTTT.

The genes are TRBV28 and TRBJ2-7, with D possibly TRBD2 on 7 matching bases. CDR3 length: 16 amino acids. Per the germline V gene, CDR1 is MDHEN and CDR2 is SYDVKM. Deletions cut 5 bases from V and 4 bases from J, with 21 bases between. The CDR3 DNA reads TGTGCCAGCAGTGACTCGGGGGCGGGAGAGTCGTACGAGCAGTACTTC. Translating it yields CASSDSGAGESYEQYF.

The sample holds many counts of this clone. V usage is TRBV19 and J usage is TRBJ2-1, with a tentative D call TRBD1 (5 bases). The CDR3 loop spans 13 amino acids. With 3 bases removed from V and 5 bases from J, the gap between germline ends came to 8 bases. The V gene's germline CDR1 is LNHDA and CDR2 SQIVND (reference sequence). As DNA, the CDR3 is TGTGCCAGTAGTATGAGCAGGGACAATGAGCAGTTCTTC. It specifies CASSMSRDNEQFF.

The gene calls are TRBV30 and TRBJ1-2; a possible D gene is TRBD1 (5 bases). CDR3 length equals 15 residues. V was cut by 1 base and J by 6 bases, with 18 bases left in between. CDR1 and CDR2 (germline): GTSNPN, SVGIG (reference sequence). For the CDR3, the DNA is TGTGCCTGGAGTGGGTCATTAGGGGCAAACGATGGCTACACCTTC. Amino acid sequence: CAWSGSLGANDGYTF. Full variable domain (missing parts from reference TRBV30 and TRBJ1-2): SQTIHQWPATLVQPVGSPLSLECTVEGTSNPNLYWYRQAAGRGLQLLFYSVGIGQISSEVPQNLSASRPQDRQFILSSKKLLLSDSGFYLCAWSGSLGANDGYTFGSGTRLTVV.

The gene calls are TRBV28 and TRBJ2-7; the match to TRBD2 covers 9 bases. Germline-derived CDR1 and CDR2 are MDHEN and SYDVKM. The CDR3 runs to 14 residues. The ends lost 6 bases at V and 1 base at J; junction bases unmatched: 4. For the CDR3, the DNA is TGTGCCAGCAGGTATAGCGGGAGTTCCTACGAGCAGTACTTC. Its protein product is CASRYSGSSYEQYF.

This clone was counted only a few times. V usage is TRBV7-2 and J usage is TRBJ1-1; tentative D call: TRBD1 (5 bases). Deletions cut 4 bases from V and 7 bases from J, with 16 bases between. There are 14 residues in the CDR3. Germline loops: CDR1 SGHTA, CDR2 FQGNSA. Here the CDR3 DNA reads TGTGCCAGCAGCTCCACCTCGGGGGGTCTTGAAGCTTTCTTT. Encoded protein: CASSSTSGGLEAFF.

The chain uses TRBV25-1 and TRBJ2-1, with D possibly matching TRBD1 (8 bases). Germline lookup yields CDR1 MGHDK and CDR2 SYGVNS. This CDR3 comprises 18 residues. Trimming took off 3 bases at V and 4 bases at J, with 22 bases between the two ends. Here the CDR3 reads CASSDRGLSSGQYNEQFF. The DNA for the CDR3 is TGTGCCAGCAGTGACAGGGGGCTAAGTAGCGGGCAGTACAATGAGCAGTTCTTC.

This chain joins TRBV6-1 and TRBJ2-7; D tentatively fits TRBD1 or TRBD2 (5 bases each). Trimming left V 6 bases short and J 6 bases short, with 18 bases between. The CDR3 spans 14 residues. Germline CDR1 MNHNS, CDR2 SASEGT. The DNA of the CDR3 is TGTGCCAGCAGGCCCGGGACGGCTACAGGCGAGCAGTACTTC. Encoded protein: CASRPGTATGEQYF.

This chain uses TRBV5-8 with TRBJ2-5; D unclear. Looked up from germline, CDR1 is SGHTS and CDR2 is YDEGEE. This CDR3 is 15 amino acids long. V dropped 0 bases and J dropped 7 bases, with 16 bases sitting between them. CDR3 nucleotide sequence: TGTGCCAGCAGCTTGGAGGGCCGGGTGGAGAGGACCCAGTACTTC. As protein: CASSLEGRVERTQYF.

The V call is TRBV4-1, the J call TRBJ1-3; no clear D gene. Per germline, CDR1 MGHRA and CDR2 YSYEKL. The V end lost 2 bases, the J end lost 1 base, and 12 bases lay between the germline ends. The length of the CDR3 is 16 residues. As DNA, the CDR3 is TGCGCCAGCAGCCAACGTATTCAGGAGTCTGGAAACACCATATATTTT. Translating gives CASSQRIQESGNTIYF.

The gene calls are TRBV5-3 and TRBJ2-1; D assignment may be TRBD1 or TRBD2 (6 bases each). TRBV5-3 is recorded as an ORF, its role being uncertain. The CDR3 spans 12 residues. Trimming took 3 bases from V and 15 from J, leaving 16 bases between them. The CDR3 DNA sequence: TGTGCCAGAAGCTCTAGGGGGGCGCTTGCGTTCTTC. It encodes CARSSRGALAFF.

J is TRBJ2-1 and V is TRBV5-1; D is uncertain. Trimming left V 4 bases short and J 10 bases short, with 12 bases between. There are 12 residues in the CDR3. Germline loops: CDR1 SGHRS, CDR2 YFSETQ. CDR3 bases: TGCGCCAGCAGCCTCTCGCGTCAAGAGCAGTTCTTC. This codes for CASSLSRQEQFF.

This clone was seen ten or more times. The gene calls are TRBV2 and TRBJ2-4; 11 bases are shared with TRBD1. The germline V gene has CDR1 SNHLY and CDR2 FYNNEI. V lost 7 bases and J lost 12; bases outside the gene matches: 5. This CDR3 contains 12 residues. CDR3 amino acids: CASTDRGQGQYF. The CDR3 DNA reads as TGTGCCAGCACGGACAGGGGGCAGGGTCAGTACTTC.

The chain carries TRBV28 and TRBJ2-7; TRBD2 aligns across 13 bases. Germline V gene lookup returns CDR1 MDHEN and CDR2 SYDVKM. V shed 7 bases, J shed 5 bases, and the junction held 5 bases outside the gene matches. The CDR3 spans 14 residues. Here the CDR3 reads CASNSGTSGNEQYF. CDR3 sequence (DNA): TGTGCCAGCAATTCTGGGACTAGCGGGAACGAGCAGTACTTC.

This clone was counted a few times. V gene TRBV7-2 combines with J gene TRBJ2-7; 13 nucleotides match TRBD2. The CDR3 has 17 residues. Trimming cost V 1 base and J 4 bases; bases outside gene matches: 7. The germline V gene encodes CDR1 SGHTA and CDR2 FQGNSA. CDR3 DNA sequence: TGTGCCAGCAGCTTAGAACTAGCGGGAGGGAGGCGGTACGAGCAGTACTTC. Translated: CASSLELAGGRRYEQYF.

V usage is TRBV7-8 and J usage is TRBJ2-3, with TRBD1 matching 7 bases. The CDR3 runs 13 residues. In germline, CDR1 is SGHVS, CDR2 FQNEAQ. Trimming cost V 6 bases and J 9 bases; bases outside gene matches: 9. CDR3: CASRSGGVETQYF. The DNA of the CDR3 is TGTGCCAGCAGATCAGGGGGAGTGGAGACGCAGTATTTT.

J is TRBJ2-6 and V is TRBV4-2, with D perhaps TRBD1 (6 bases). Trimming removed 1 base from V and 0 bases from J, with 16 bases in between. Germline CDR1 reads LGHNA; CDR2 reads YNFKEQ. The CDR3 length is 19 residues. The CDR3 region is CASSQGQDRILSGANVLTF. In nucleotides, the CDR3 is TGTGCCAGCAGCCAAGGGCAGGACAGAATCCTCTCTGGGGCCAACGTCCTGACTTTC.

This chain uses TRBV19 with TRBJ2-1; perhaps TRBD2 as D (6 bases). Germline V CDR1 and CDR2: LNHDA, SQIVND (reference sequence). The germline V and J ends were trimmed by 8 bases and 9 bases, with 23 bases remaining between them. The CDR3 consists of 15 residues. The CDR3 DNA reads as TGTGCCAGTTCTCTTCGGAGGGAGTCCTGGGGTGAGCAGTTCTTC. It translates to CASSLRRESWGEQFF.